A single sample is the source of the 23 T cell receptor beta chains below, sequenced in a study of T cells after yellow fever vaccination. Using its own MiXCR run on the 5' RACE reads, TCRdb lists one record per CDR3 protein. The sample has around 100,000 distinct CDR3 sequences, approximately 6.3% seen once; the top ten hold over 40%. The sample consisted of CD8+ T cells sorted from PBMCs, taken 10 days after the yellow fever booster vaccination. All receptors derive from a man aged 18 to 29 who received the YFV17D yellow fever vaccine.

Only a few counts were recorded for this clonotype. The chain couples TRBV12-3 or TRBV12-4 to TRBJ1-4; no firm D call. Trimming shortened V by 3 bases and J by 7 bases, and 9 bases separated the two germline ends. This CDR3 has 13 amino acids. In DNA form, the CDR3 reads TGTGCCAGCAGTTTGGGCCCCTTTGAAAAACTGTTTTTT. Its translation: CASSLGPFEKLFF.

V and J are TRBV6-1 and TRBJ1-2; TRBD1 might be the D (5 bases). The CDR3 is 18 residues long. Per the germline V gene, CDR1 is MNHNS and CDR2 is SASEGT. V lost 2 bases to trimming and J lost 0 bases, with 19 bases between them. The CDR3 spells CASSENPGLYRPNYGYTF. The CDR3, as DNA: TGTGCCAGCAGTGAAAATCCCGGACTCTACAGGCCTAACTATGGCTACACCTTC.

This clonotype was recorded at least ten times. This rearrangement joins TRBV6-4 to TRBJ2-3; TRBD2 might be the D (7 bases). Germline values: CDR1 MRHNA, CDR2 SNTAGT. Trimming took 0 bases from V and 5 from J, leaving 12 bases between them. CDR3 length equals 15 residues. The CDR3 region is CASSDSGGPGDTQYF. As DNA, the CDR3 is TGTGCCAGCAGTGACTCGGGGGGGCCTGGAGATACGCAGTATTTT.

This rearrangement joins TRBV7-2 to TRBJ2-1; possible D gene TRBD1, 5 bases. V dropped 0 bases and J dropped 2 bases, with 14 bases sitting between them. The CDR3 runs 17 residues. Germline loops: CDR1 SGHTA, CDR2 FQGNSA. The CDR3 region has the DNA TGTGCCAGCAGCTTAGCGGGGCCCGCGGCGACCTACAATGAGCAGTTCTTC. Amino acids: CASSLAGPAATYNEQFF.

The chain employs TRBV4-2 and TRBJ1-1; perhaps TRBD1 as D (6 bases). V was shortened by 3 bases and J by 8 bases, with 13 bases between the two germline ends. The CDR3 has 13 residues. Germline CDR1 reads LGHNA; CDR2 reads YNFKEQ. The DNA of the CDR3 is TGTGCCAGCAGCCAGGAGGACAGATGGGAAGCTTTCTTT. This translates into CASSQEDRWEAFF.

The chain links TRBV7-6 to TRBJ2-3; maybe TRBD1 (5 bases). This CDR3 has 18 amino acids. V lost 4 bases, J lost 1 base, and 21 bases lay in between. Germline V gene data show CDR1 as SGHVS and CDR2 as FNYEAQ. CDR3 loop: CASSSLHGRDSGTDTQYF. As DNA, the CDR3 is TGTGCCAGCAGCTCATTACACGGAAGAGACAGTGGCACAGATACGCAGTATTTT.

This clonotype has ten or more counts. The rearrangement joins TRBV11-2 to TRBJ2-7; TRBD2 is a possible D gene (6 bases). Trimming took off 4 bases at V and 0 bases at J, with 13 bases between the two ends. Germline CDR1 is SGHAT and CDR2 is FQNNGV. The CDR3 is made up of 15 amino acids. The CDR3 bases are TGTGCCAGCAGCTCTGTAGCGGAAATCTCCTACGAGCAGTACTTC. This translates into CASSSVAEISYEQYF.

This clonotype came up a few times. CDR3 bases: TGTGCCAGCAGAACAGGGCGGGCCTCCTACGAGCAGTACTTC. It encodes CASRTGRASYEQYF. The rearrangement uses TRBV2 and TRBJ2-7, with a weak D call TRBD1 (6 bases). Trimming removed 6 bases at V and 0 bases at J, with 12 bases between. From germline, CDR1 is SNHLY and CDR2 FYNNEI. This CDR3 is built from 14 residues.

This clonotype was found many times. V usage is TRBV2 and J usage is TRBJ2-1, with a tentative D call TRBD2 (6 bases). Trimming took off 5 bases at V and 3 bases at J, with 14 bases between the two ends. This CDR3 has 15 amino acids. CDR1 SNHLY and CDR2 FYNNEI come from the germline V gene. CDR3 in DNA: TGTGCCAGCAGTCCCCCCGGGACTGTCTACAATGAGCAGTTCTTC. Amino acids: CASSPPGTVYNEQFF.

The table lists this clonotype with a few counts. The chain combines TRBV29-1 with TRBJ2-1; TRBD1 might be the D (5 bases). CDR3 size: 12 residues. Germline CDR1 and CDR2: SQVTM and ANQGSEA. V lost 7 bases and J lost 9, with 16 bases in between. CDR3 protein: CSGRGSGIEQFF. DNA of the CDR3: TGCAGCGGCCGCGGCTCAGGGATTGAGCAGTTCTTC.

The chain uses TRBV2 and TRBJ2-3, with TRBD1 matching over 7 bases. V trimming: 10 bases; J trimming: 4 bases; junction bases outside the gene matches: 8. Looked up from germline, CDR1 is SNHLY and CDR2 is FYNNEI. This CDR3 has 13 amino acids. The CDR3 here is CATDDRVADTQYF. CDR3 nucleotide sequence: TGTGCCACCGACGACAGGGTGGCAGATACGCAGTATTTT.

In this sample, this clonotype turned up many times. The genes are TRBV7-9 and TRBJ2-6; D remains ambiguous. V was shortened by 2 bases and J by 0 bases, with 5 bases between the two germline ends. CDR3 length: 15 residues. Germline-derived CDR1 and CDR2 are SEHNR and FQNEAQ (reference sequence). CDR3 DNA: TGTGCCAGCAGCTTAAGCAGCTCTGGGGCCAACGTCCTGACTTTC. It is translated as CASSLSSSGANVLTF. Variable domain in full (rest from reference TRBV7-9 and TRBJ2-6): DTGVSQNPRHKITKRGQNVTFRCDPISEHNRLYWYRQTLGQGPEFLTYFQNEAQLEKSRLLSDRFSAERPKGSFSTLEIQRTEQGDSAMYLCASSLSSSGANVLTFGAGSRLTVL.

V and J are TRBV7-9 and TRBJ2-5; D is unclear. The V end was cut by 1 base, the J end by 7 bases, with 22 bases between. The CDR3 sequence is 17 residues long. From germline, CDR1 is SEHNR and CDR2 FQNEAQ (reference sequence). The CDR3: CASSLVGSPEEQRTQYF. In DNA, the CDR3 is TGTGCCAGCAGCTTAGTTGGCAGCCCAGAAGAGCAGCGGACCCAGTACTTC. Based on the CDR3 plus reference TRBV7-9 and TRBJ2-5, the full variable domain is DTGVSQNPRHKITKRGQNVTFRCDPISEHNRLYWYRQTLGQGPEFLTYFQNEAQLEKSRLLSDRFSAERPKGSFSTLEIQRTEQGDSAMYLCASSLVGSPEEQRTQYFGPGTRLLVL.

On this clonotype: A much larger clone sits a single nucleotide away, making a read error possible. The CDR3 end shows no conserved phenylalanine or tryptophan, and so a read error is likely. The chain employs TRBV12-5 and TRBJ2-7; D perhaps matches TRBD1 (6 bases). The length of the CDR3 is 14 residues. The germline gives CDR1 LGHNT, CDR2 FRNRAP. Trimming shortened V by 7 bases and J by 7 bases, and 20 bases separated the two germline ends. CDR3 in amino acids: CASAPPRDIGEQYL. CDR3 in DNA: TGTGCTAGTGCCCCTCCCCGGGACATCGGGGAGCAGTACCTC.

The V gene is TRBV6-5, the J gene TRBJ2-4, with 11 bases identical to TRBD2. CDR1 and CDR2 from the germline V gene are MNHEY and SVGAGI. V shed 4 bases, J shed 7 bases, and the junction held 6 bases outside the gene matches. This CDR3 spans 15 amino acids. The chain's CDR3 is CASSSSGGTRNIQYF. The DNA of the CDR3 is TGTGCCAGCAGTTCTAGCGGGGGGACAAGGAACATTCAGTACTTC.

This clonotype showed up just a few times. The chain combines TRBV6-5 with TRBJ1-2; 7 bases line up with TRBD1. This CDR3 comprises 14 residues. V lost 8 bases to trimming and J lost 4 bases; unmatched junction nucleotides: 10. Germline CDR1 is MNHEY and CDR2 is SVGAGI. The CDR3 DNA sequence: TGTGCCAGCTGGCAGGGGGGGGATCTCTATGGCTACACCTTC. Translating gives CASWQGGDLYGYTF.

This clonotype was recorded many times. The gene calls are TRBV12-3 or TRBV12-4 and TRBJ2-1; D call uncertain. The length of the CDR3 is 12 residues. Trimming took 2 bases from V and 7 from J, leaving 6 bases between them. The CDR3: CASSLIGNEQFF. The DNA of the CDR3 is TGTGCCAGCAGTTTAATCGGGAATGAGCAGTTCTTC.

The rearrangement uses TRBV5-5 and TRBJ2-7; D unclear. This CDR3 has 15 residues. Trimming left V 0 bases short and J 2 bases short, with 12 bases between. The germline V gene encodes CDR1 SGHKS and CDR2 YYEKEE (reference sequence). For the CDR3, the DNA is TGTGCCAGCAGCTTGGGTCGGCAGGACCCCTACGAGCAGTACGTC. It specifies CASSLGRQDPYEQYV.

This clonotype was found a few times. The chain combines TRBV21-1 with TRBJ2-7; the table gives TRBD1 as D, unverified against the DNA. TRBV21-1 is a known pseudogene. There are 15 residues in the CDR3. The CDR3 is CASSPRTGDSYEQYV. As DNA, the CDR3 is TGTGCCAGCAGCCCTAGGACAGGGGATTCCTACGAGCAGTACGTC.

This clonotype has only a few counts. The chain links TRBV4-3 to TRBJ2-7, with 8 nucleotides matching TRBD2. The J segment lost 6 bases and the V segment lost 1 base, leaving 11 bases of the junction unmatched. CDR1 is LGHNA, CDR2 YSLEER, per germline. There are 16 residues in the CDR3. CDR3 loop: CASSQVLLRGASEQYF. DNA for the CDR3: TGCGCCAGCAGCCAAGTCCTCCTGCGGGGGGCAAGCGAGCAGTACTTC.

V is TRBV27 and J is TRBJ2-1; the D gene is possibly TRBD1 (5 bases). Between the trimmed V and J ends, which lost 5 bases and 4 bases, there was a span of 9 bases. CDR3 length: 13 residues. Germline V CDR1 and CDR2: MNHEY, SMNVEV (reference sequence). CDR3 in amino acids: CASSVRQYNEQFF. CDR3 nucleotides: TGTGCCAGCAGTGTAAGACAGTACAATGAGCAGTTCTTC.

This clonotype was counted at least ten times. The chain uses TRBV7-2 and TRBJ2-2; tentative D call: TRBD1 (6 bases). Deletions cut 4 bases from V and 0 bases from J, with 15 bases between. The CDR3 covers 17 residues. In germline, CDR1 is SGHTA, CDR2 FQGNSA. The CDR3 DNA sequence: TGTGCCAGCAGCTACACACCCGGACAGACGAACACCGGGGAGCTGTTTTTT. Amino acids: CASSYTPGQTNTGELFF.

This clonotype was counted a few times. The gene calls are TRBV6-1 and TRBJ2-1; 12 bases are shared with TRBD1. This CDR3 comprises 14 residues. From germline, CDR1 is MNHNS and CDR2 SASEGT. V gave up 11 bases and J gave up 10 bases; unmatched junction bases: 12. The CDR3 spells CAGWGGTGGREQFF. The CDR3 DNA follows: TGTGCCGGCTGGGGGGGGACAGGGGGCAGGGAGCAGTTCTTC.